This T cell receptor (beta chain) appears in the sequencing data of a study of PD-1 blockade in classical Hodgkin lymphoma. Germline CDR1 reads SGHKS; CDR2 reads YYEKEE (reference sequence). J lost 4 bases, V lost 2 bases, and 13 bases had no gene match. CDR3 length: 19 residues. Time point here: cycle 4 day 1 (C4D1), after less than seven weeks of nivolumab. Exposure to brentuximab vedotin varied, and each patient had relapsed following autologous stem cell transplantation. The patients, who had relapsed/refractory classical Hodgkin lymphoma, achieved best responses of complete response, partial response or progressive disease. Regarding the study as a whole: Repertoires differed for reasons still undefined, possibly disease activity or prior therapy. Those achieving complete response showed baseline diversity like newly diagnosed patients.

Sequencing used immunoSEQ multiplex PCR; TCRdb keeps in-frame clones, though not all of them. The sample shows about 94,000 clones, roughly 91% of them seen only once. In the case of this clone: Its target is unknown.

The sample consisted of peripheral blood mononuclear cells (PBMCs), taken before the fourth cycle of nivolumab. The receptor comes from a human donor with classical Hodgkin lymphoma. The rearrangement uses TRBV5-5 and TRBJ2-1, with 12 bases matching TRBD2. The CDR3 DNA sequence: TGTGCCAGCAGCTTCACCCACCCCCGACTAGCGGGAGCTTACAATGAGCAGTTCTTC. It codes for CASSFTHPRLAGAYNEQFF.